A single sample gave rise to the 21 T cell receptor beta chains below, sequenced in a study of cytomegalovirus exposure and HLA in healthy donors (dated by TCRdb to 2016 to 2017). Libraries were made using the immunoSEQ multiplex PCR assay. For the multiplex PCR, a mixture combining 60 forward primers for TCR Vbeta segments and 13 reverse primers for TCR Jbeta segments was used. Here the immuneACCESS table is served through TCRdb, limited to in-frame sequences with V and J called. Missing clones are a known gap in these copies; in checked studies unresolved V genes cover under half, and the rest lacks a known reason. The sample table lists around 170,000 clones, about 81% of them with a count of one. In total, the top ten clones hold 0.7% to 0.95% of the sample. The sample consisted of PBMCs. These TCRs come from a young woman in good health and CMV-seronegative.

CDR3 coding DNA: TGCGCCAGCAACAGGGGTCAATTAGAGACCCAGTACTTC. Translating it yields CASNRGQLETQYF. The chain employs TRBV23-1 and TRBJ2-5, with 7 bases aligning to TRBD1. TRBV23-1 is annotated as an ORF whose role is uncertain. The CDR3 has 13 amino acids. Unmatched junction bases numbered 6, after V lost 7 bases and J lost 4 bases.

The V call is TRBV4-2, the J call TRBJ2-1; TRBD2 matches 9 bases. The CDR3 contains 15 residues. CDR1 is LGHNA, CDR2 YNFKEQ, per germline. V lost 4 bases, J lost 6 bases, and 7 bases stayed unmatched. The CDR3 loop reads CASSPGTSPSNEQFF. DNA of the CDR3: TGTGCCAGCAGCCCGGGGACTAGCCCCTCCAATGAGCAGTTCTTC.

The count of this clone is one. The chain recombines TRBV5-6 with TRBJ1-1; TRBD1 might be the D (6 bases). Looked up from germline, CDR1 is SGHDT and CDR2 is YYEEEE. The V and J ends lost 4 bases and 4 bases respectively, with 17 bases between them. CDR3 length: 15 amino acids. The CDR3 sequence is CASSLPGGPGTEAFF. In DNA form, the CDR3 reads TGTGCCAGCAGCCTTCCGGGGGGCCCTGGCACTGAAGCTTTCTTT.

This clone was observed a single time. At one end, the junction sequence differs from germline, possibly due to a read error. The chain is built from TRBV7-9 and TRBJ2-5; D is unresolved. Germline-derived CDR1 and CDR2 are SEHNR and FQNEAQ (reference sequence). The CDR3 sequence is 12 residues long. CDR3 bases: TGTTCCAGCAGCTCTCTCCAAGAGACCCAGTACTTC. Residues: CSSSSLQETQYF. Full variable domain (outside the CDR3, taken from reference TRBV7-9 and TRBJ2-5): DTGVSQNPRHKITKRGQNVTFRCDPISEHNRLYWYRQTLGQGPEFLTYFQNEAQLEKSRLLSDRFSAERPKGSFSTLEIQRTEQGDSAMYLCSSSSLQETQYFGPGTRLLVL.

The J gene is TRBJ1-1, the V gene TRBV7-2, with D possibly TRBD1 on 5 matching bases. CDR3 size: 15 residues. The V end lost 1 base, the J end lost 4 bases, and 13 bases lay between the germline ends. CDR1 is SGHTA and CDR2 is FQGNSA in the germline V gene. The CDR3 here is CASSLDGGGGTEAFF. The CDR3 region has the DNA TGTGCCAGCAGCTTAGACGGGGGTGGGGGCACTGAAGCTTTCTTT.

Notes on this clone: A read error may produce the germline difference seen at one junction end. The gene calls are TRBV7-9 and TRBJ1-2; the match to TRBD1 covers 8 bases. The germline V gene encodes CDR1 SEHNR and CDR2 FQNEAQ (reference sequence). The CDR3 loop spans 16 amino acids. CDR3 loop: CSSSFGQGVEGYGYTF. As DNA, the CDR3 is TGTTCCAGCAGCTTCGGACAGGGTGTAGAGGGCTATGGCTACACCTTC.

This chain links TRBV9 with TRBJ2-1, with TRBD2 matching over 10 bases. Germline V gives CDR1 SGDLS, CDR2 YYNGEE. CDR3 length: 15 residues. The J segment lost 7 bases and the V segment lost 3 bases, leaving 7 bases of the junction unmatched. The CDR3 region is CASSAPLAGVNEQFF. CDR3 DNA sequence: TGTGCCAGCAGCGCCCCCCTAGCGGGAGTAAATGAGCAGTTCTTC. Based on the CDR3 plus reference TRBV9 and TRBJ2-1, the full variable domain is DSGVTQTPKHLITATGQRVTLRCSPRSGDLSVYWYQQSLDQGLQFLIQYYNGEERAKGNILERFSAQQFPDLHSELNLSSLELGDSALYFCASSAPLAGVNEQFFGPGTRLTVL.

The table lists this clone with a few counts. V usage is TRBV7-3 and J usage is TRBJ2-1; a weak D match, TRBD2 (6 bases). Trimming left V 6 bases short and J 3 bases short, with 9 bases between. Germline CDR1 is SGHTA and CDR2 is FQGTGA. CDR3 length equals 13 residues. The CDR3 coding sequence is TGTGCCAGCAGTTCCGGGGGCTACAATGAGCAGTTCTTC. It codes for CASSSGGYNEQFF.

The chain recombines TRBV28 with TRBJ2-1; a possible D gene is TRBD2 (5 bases). The CDR3 sequence is 15 residues long. Germline values: CDR1 MDHEN, CDR2 SYDVKM. Trimming left V 7 bases short and J 0 bases short, with 13 bases between. CDR3 DNA sequence: TGTGCCAGCAAGGACGGGATATCCTCCTACAATGAGCAGTTCTTC. Protein: CASKDGISSYNEQFF.

The genes are TRBV23-1 and TRBJ1-3; 8 positions match TRBD1. TRBV23-1 is reported as an ORF; its role is uncertain. Losses at the gene ends were 8 bases for V and 0 bases for J; bases not matched to a gene: 15. The CDR3 sequence is 18 residues long. In DNA, the CDR3 is TGCGCCAGCGGGGACATCGGGACAGGTTCCTTCTCTGGAAACACCATATATTTT. Protein: CASGDIGTGSFSGNTIYF.

DNA for the CDR3: TGTGCCAGCAAGACCGGGACAGCCTACAATGAGCAGTTCTTC. Its protein is CASKTGTAYNEQFF. The rearrangement links TRBV6-6 to TRBJ2-1; 7 bases fit TRBD1. After removal of 7 bases from V and 2 bases from J, the junction contained 5 bases not matched to a gene. The CDR3 is 14 residues long. In germline, CDR1 is MNHNY, CDR2 SVGAGI (reference sequence).

CDR3 coding DNA: TGTGCCAGCTGTGGACAGATGGTCACTGAAGCTTTCTTT. Its protein product is CASCGQMVTEAFF. V and J are TRBV6-6 and TRBJ1-1; D is perhaps TRBD1 (6 bases). The CDR3 extends over 13 amino acids. V dropped 8 bases and J dropped 4 bases, with 14 bases sitting between them. Germline V lookup: CDR1 MNHNY, CDR2 SVGAGI (reference sequence).

This chain joins TRBV28 and TRBJ2-7, with 9 bases lining up with TRBD2. Germline CDR1 is MDHEN and CDR2 is SYDVKM. The V and J ends lost 6 bases and 5 bases, in that order; junction bases with no gene match: 8. The CDR3 extends over 14 amino acids. The CDR3 DNA is TGTGCCAGCAGGGGCGGGGGGGTCCAAAACGAGCAGTACTTC. Translating gives CASRGGGVQNEQYF.

The V and J genes are TRBV7-2 and TRBJ2-1; 8 bases match TRBD2. Germline V gives CDR1 SGHTA, CDR2 FQGNSA. V dropped 2 bases and J dropped 8; count of bases not matched to a gene: 5. There are 14 residues in the CDR3. The CDR3 loop is CASSLQRESDEQFF. CDR3 in DNA: TGTGCCAGCAGCTTACAGCGGGAGAGCGATGAGCAGTTCTTC.

J is TRBJ2-7 and V is TRBV6-5; a weak D match, TRBD1 (5 bases). Per the germline V gene, CDR1 is MNHEY and CDR2 is SVGAGI. CDR3 length equals 14 residues. V lost 8 bases and J 3 bases, leaving 17 bases between the germline ends. This CDR3 reads CASGRQSRVYEQYF. The DNA for the CDR3 is TGTGCCAGCGGCCGACAGTCTCGGGTCTACGAGCAGTACTTC.

This clone was detected a few times. The chain couples TRBV7-9 to TRBJ2-1; TRBD2 is a possible D gene (5 bases). This CDR3 is 12 amino acids long. Germline values: CDR1 SEHNR, CDR2 FQNEAQ (reference sequence). The CDR3 sequence: CGVFAGYNEQFF. DNA for the CDR3: TGTGGGGTTTTCGCGGGCTACAATGAGCAGTTCTTC.

This chain uses TRBV7-9 with TRBJ2-1; 11 bases match TRBD2. Per the germline V gene, CDR1 is SEHNR and CDR2 is FQNEAQ (reference sequence). The CDR3 is 16 residues long. Trimming took 1 base from V and 8 from J; bases not matched to a gene: 7. CDR3 bases: TGTGCCAGCAGCTTAGGGGCTAGCGGGAGGTTCGATGAGCAGTTCTTC. Translated, it gives CASSLGASGRFDEQFF.

This clone was observed a handful of times. The genes are TRBV2 and TRBJ1-2, with TRBD1 identical over 10 bases. The V gene's germline CDR1 is SNHLY and CDR2 FYNNEI. After removal of 4 bases from V and 2 bases from J, the junction contained 4 bases not matched to a gene. This CDR3 spans 15 amino acids. In nucleotides, the CDR3 is TGTGCCAGCAGTGCCGCGACAGGGGGCAACTATGGCTACACCTTC. This encodes CASSAATGGNYGYTF.

The J gene is TRBJ1-3, the V gene TRBV2; TRBD1 is a possible D gene (6 bases). From germline, CDR1 is SNHLY and CDR2 FYNNEI. V was shortened by 5 bases and J by 0 bases, with 11 bases between the two germline ends. The CDR3 totals 15 residues. The CDR3 region has the DNA TGTGCCAGCAGTCCACAGGGCATCTCTGGAAACACCATATATTTT. It is translated as CASSPQGISGNTIYF.

This clone has a single count. The J gene is TRBJ2-6, the V gene TRBV11-2; 8 nucleotides line up with TRBD1. Germline assignment: CDR1 SGHAT and CDR2 FQNNGV. This CDR3 has 16 residues. Losses at the gene ends were 5 bases for V and 0 bases for J; bases not matched to a gene: 3. In DNA, the CDR3 is TGTGCCAGCAGCGACAGGGGATCCTCTGGGGCCAACGTCCTGACTTTC. Translation gives CASSDRGSSGANVLTF.

The chain has TRBV7-9 and TRBJ1-1; D possibly corresponds to TRBD1 (6 bases). Germline V gives CDR1 SEHNR, CDR2 FQNEAQ (reference sequence). V lost 6 bases, J lost 5 bases, and 16 bases lay in between. This CDR3 contains 14 residues. CDR3 amino acids: CASSFPEGGTEAFF. The CDR3 DNA sequence: TGTGCCAGCAGTTTCCCCGAGGGGGGGACTGAAGCTTTCTTT.